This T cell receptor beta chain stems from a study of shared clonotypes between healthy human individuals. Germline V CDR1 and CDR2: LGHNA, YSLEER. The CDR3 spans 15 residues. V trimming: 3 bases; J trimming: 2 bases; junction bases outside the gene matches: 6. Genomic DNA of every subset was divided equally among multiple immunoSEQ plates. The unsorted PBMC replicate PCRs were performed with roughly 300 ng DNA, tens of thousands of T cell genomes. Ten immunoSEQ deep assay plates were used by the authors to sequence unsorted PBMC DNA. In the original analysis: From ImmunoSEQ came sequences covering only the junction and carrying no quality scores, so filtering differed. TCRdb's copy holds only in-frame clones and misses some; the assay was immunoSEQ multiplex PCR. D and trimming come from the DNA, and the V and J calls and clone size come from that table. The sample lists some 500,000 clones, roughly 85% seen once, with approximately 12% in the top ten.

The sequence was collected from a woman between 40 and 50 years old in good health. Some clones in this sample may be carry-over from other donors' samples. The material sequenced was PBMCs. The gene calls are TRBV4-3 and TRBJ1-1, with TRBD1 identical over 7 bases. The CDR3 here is CASSHTDRDNTEAFF. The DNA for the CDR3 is TGCGCCAGCAGCCATACCGACAGGGATAACACTGAAGCTTTCTTT.